This T cell receptor beta chain appears in the sequencing data of a study of cytomegalovirus exposure and HLA in healthy donors. The CDR3 is 15 residues long. Germline values: CDR1 LNHDA, CDR2 SQIVND (reference sequence). Trimming took 5 bases from V and 0 from J, leaving 14 bases between them. Primers included in the PCR were 60 Vbeta and 13 Jbeta primers. Measured with immunoSEQ multiplex PCR; TCRdb has only the in-frame clones, and not every one. The data contain some 110,000 clones, roughly 70% of them singletons. As for the donors, each was a healthy bone marrow donor. Points on this clone: Its specificity is unknown.

General study points: Cytomegalovirus association was listed for approximately 150 TCR beta chains.

Sequenced material: PBMCs. The TCR originated in a male donor in good health and CMV-seropositive. The rearrangement uses TRBV19 and TRBJ2-7; a weak D match, TRBD1 (7 bases). The CDR3 loop is CASSPGAGGSYEQYF. In DNA, the CDR3 is TGTGCCAGTAGTCCGGGGGCAGGGGGCTCCTACGAGCAGTACTTC.